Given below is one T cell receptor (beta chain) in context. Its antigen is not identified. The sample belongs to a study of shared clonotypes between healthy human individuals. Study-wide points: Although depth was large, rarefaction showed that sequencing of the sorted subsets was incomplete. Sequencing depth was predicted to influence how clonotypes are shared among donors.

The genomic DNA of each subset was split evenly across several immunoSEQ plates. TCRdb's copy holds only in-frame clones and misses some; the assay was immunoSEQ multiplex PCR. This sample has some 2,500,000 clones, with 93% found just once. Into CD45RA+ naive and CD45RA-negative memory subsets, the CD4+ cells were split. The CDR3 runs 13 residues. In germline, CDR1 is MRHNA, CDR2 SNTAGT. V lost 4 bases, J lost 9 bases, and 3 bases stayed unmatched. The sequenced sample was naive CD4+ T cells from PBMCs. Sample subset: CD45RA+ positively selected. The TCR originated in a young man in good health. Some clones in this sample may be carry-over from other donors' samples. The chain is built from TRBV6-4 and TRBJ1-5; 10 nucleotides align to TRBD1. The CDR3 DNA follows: TGTGCCAGCAGTGTGGACAGGGGGTCGCCCCAGCATTTT. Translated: CASSVDRGSPQHF.